This T cell receptor (beta chain) was identified during a study of cytomegalovirus exposure and HLA in healthy donors. The PCR made use of 60 Vbeta and 13 Jbeta primers. Some clones are missing from TCRdb's copy, which holds only in-frame ones; the method was immunoSEQ multiplex PCR. The sample yields about 110,000 clones, roughly 63% seen once. The sequencing input was PBMCs. This TCR was recovered from a woman between 70 and 85 years old in good health and CMV-seropositive.

CDR3 sequence: CASSSKSSYNEQFF. The DNA of the CDR3 is TGTGCCAGCAGCTCGAAGAGCTCCTACAATGAGCAGTTCTTC. The chain is built from TRBV7-9 and TRBJ2-1; no clear D gene. From germline, CDR1 is SEHNR and CDR2 FQNEAQ (reference sequence). The CDR3 totals 14 residues. The V and J ends lost 4 bases and 0 bases respectively, with 7 bases between them.